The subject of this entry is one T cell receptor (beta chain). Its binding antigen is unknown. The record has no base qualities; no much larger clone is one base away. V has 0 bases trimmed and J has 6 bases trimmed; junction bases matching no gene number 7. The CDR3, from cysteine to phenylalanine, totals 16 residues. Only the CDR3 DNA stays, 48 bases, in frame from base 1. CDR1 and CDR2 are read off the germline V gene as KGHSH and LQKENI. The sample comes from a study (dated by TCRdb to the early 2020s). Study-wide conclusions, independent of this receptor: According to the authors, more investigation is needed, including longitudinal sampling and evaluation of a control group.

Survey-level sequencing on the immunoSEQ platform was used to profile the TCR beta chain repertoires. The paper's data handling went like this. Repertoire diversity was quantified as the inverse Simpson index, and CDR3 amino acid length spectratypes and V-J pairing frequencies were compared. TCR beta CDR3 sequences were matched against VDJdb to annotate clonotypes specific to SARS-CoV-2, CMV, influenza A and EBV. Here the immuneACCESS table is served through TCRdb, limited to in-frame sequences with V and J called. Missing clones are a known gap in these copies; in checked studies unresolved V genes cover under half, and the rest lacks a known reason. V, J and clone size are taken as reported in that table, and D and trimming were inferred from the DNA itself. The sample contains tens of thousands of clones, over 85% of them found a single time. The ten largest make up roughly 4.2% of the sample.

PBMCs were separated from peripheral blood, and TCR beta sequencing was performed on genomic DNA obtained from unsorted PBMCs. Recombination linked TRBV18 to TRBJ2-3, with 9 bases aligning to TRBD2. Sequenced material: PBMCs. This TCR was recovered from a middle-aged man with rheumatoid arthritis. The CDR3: CASSPPYLAGTDTQYF. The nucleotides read TGTGCCAGCTCACCACCGTACCTAGCGGGAACCGATACGCAGTATTTT.